The clone carrying this T cell receptor (beta chain) was seen ten or more times. Its antigen is unidentified. These data belong to a study of neurological immune-mediated disorders. CDR3 length equals 15 residues. V was clipped by 0 bases and J by 3 bases, with 13 bases between them. CDR1 is SGHRS, CDR2 YFSETQ, per germline. Overall study results and limits: None of the CDR3 amino acid sequences found in expanded clones was shared across subjects. This suggests that the TCR-beta repertoires were private in all groups. Patients with HTLV-1-associated myelopathy showed the most TCR clonal expansion. Those with multiple sclerosis showed the least, falling below healthy controls.

The cDNA came from 5'RACE with 10-nucleotide random UMIs. TCRdb processed the 5' RACE reads anew with MiXCR; each CDR3 protein has one entry. This sample has 25,000 to 30,000 distinct CDR3 sequences, with less than 20% found just once. This sample's time point: technical triplicate 3. Input was 900,000 to 1,000,000 sorted T cells, either CD4+ or CD8+. V is TRBV5-1 and J is TRBJ2-7; the D call may be TRBD1 or TRBD2 (5 bases each). The clonotype comes from a female donor with HTLV-1-associated myelopathy (HAM/TSP). Sequenced material: CD4+ T cells from blood. CDR3 DNA sequence: TGCGCCAGCAGCTTGGCCTCGGGACCGAACTACGAGCAGTACTTC. Its translation: CASSLASGPNYEQYF.